A single sample is the source of the 24 T cell receptor beta chains below, sequenced in a study of Ad26.COV2.S vaccination and SARS-CoV-2 variants. Treatment meaning: 15 to 20 received Ad26.COV2.S at low or high dose, single or two shots; 5 received placebo; per-sample allocation not given. It was on day 63 after the first vaccine or placebo injection that samples were taken. Data came from immunoSEQ multiplex PCR; TCRdb stores just in-frame clones and leaves some out. The sample lists 400,000 to 500,000 clones; roughly 88% were seen once. The specimen comprised peripheral blood, sampled in a trial of Ad26.COV2.S vaccine versus placebo. The receptors originated from a person aged 18-65 years who received the Ad26.COV2.S COVID-19 vaccine or a placebo.

The chain combines TRBV27 with TRBJ1-1; D perhaps matches TRBD1 (5 bases). V lost 6 bases and J 4 bases, leaving 12 bases between the germline ends. CDR1 and CDR2 (germline): MNHEY, SMNVEV (reference sequence). This CDR3 is built from 13 residues. For the CDR3, the DNA is TGTGCCAGCAGCCTCCCGGGGGGCACTGAAGCTTTCTTT. It translates to CASSLPGGTEAFF.

V and J are TRBV19 and TRBJ2-7; TRBD2 agrees at 11 bases. Germline assignment: CDR1 LNHDA and CDR2 SQIVND (reference sequence). The CDR3 consists of 16 residues. V was pared by 0 bases and J by 6 bases, with 7 bases of the junction left unmatched. The CDR3 DNA sequence: TGTGCCAGTAGTATAGATTCCCTAGCGGGGGGAGGCGAGCAGTACTTC. Protein sequence: CASSIDSLAGGGEQYF.

V gene TRBV11-3 combines with J gene TRBJ1-4, with unresolved D. With 2 bases removed from V and 5 bases from J, the gap between germline ends came to 12 bases. Germline loops: CDR1 SGHNT, CDR2 YENEEA. This CDR3 has 15 residues. This CDR3 is CASSLSSDTNEKLFF. DNA for the CDR3: TGTGCCAGCAGCTTATCCTCAGACACAAATGAAAAACTGTTTTTT.

The rearrangement uses TRBV4-1 and TRBJ1-4; D is perhaps TRBD1 (6 bases). Trimming cost V 0 bases and J 3 bases, with 8 bases left between them. CDR3 length: 15 amino acids. Germline CDR1 reads MGHRA; CDR2 reads YSYEKL. This chain's CDR3 is CASSQERGANEKLFF. Here the CDR3 DNA reads TGCGCCAGCAGCCAAGAGAGGGGGGCTAATGAAAAACTGTTTTTT.

DNA of the CDR3: TGTGCCAGTAGATATGACAGGAATAGCAATCAGCCCCAGCATTTT. Residues: CASRYDRNSNQPQHF. The chain is built from TRBV19 and TRBJ1-5; the D gene is possibly TRBD1 (6 bases). V was trimmed by 6 bases and J by 0 bases, leaving 12 bases between them. CDR1 is LNHDA and CDR2 is SQIVND in the germline V gene (reference sequence). CDR3 length: 15 residues.

The V gene is TRBV7-9, the J gene TRBJ2-5; possible D gene TRBD2, 6 bases. Per germline, CDR1 SEHNR and CDR2 FQNEAQ (reference sequence). V gave up 8 bases and J gave up 5 bases, with 18 bases separating them. This CDR3 is 14 amino acids long. CDR3 in amino acids: CASARDSGWETQYF. In nucleotides, the CDR3 is TGTGCCAGCGCCCGGGACTCCGGATGGGAGACCCAGTACTTC.

V gene TRBV6-5 combines with J gene TRBJ1-2; tentative D call: TRBD1 (6 bases). V gave up 2 bases and J gave up 4 bases, with 11 bases separating them. Germline V gene data show CDR1 as MNHEY and CDR2 as SVGAGI. This CDR3 is built from 14 residues. The CDR3: CASSYGAGVYGYTF. The CDR3 DNA reads as TGTGCCAGCAGTTACGGGGCAGGGGTCTATGGCTACACCTTC.

This chain joins TRBV5-4 and TRBJ1-5; D is undetermined. V gave up 0 bases and J gave up 5 bases, with 3 bases separating them. The germline V gene has CDR1 SGHNT and CDR2 YYREEE (reference sequence). CDR3 length: 12 amino acids. This chain's CDR3 is CASSLEDQPQHF. CDR3 sequence (DNA): TGTGCCAGCAGCTTGGAGGATCAGCCCCAGCATTTT.

Remarks on this clone: In the same sample, other DNA sequences code for this CDR3. The chain joins TRBV13 to TRBJ2-5; D remains ambiguous. Germline V gives CDR1 PRHDT, CDR2 FYEKMQ (reference sequence). The V and J ends lost 1 base and 4 bases respectively, with 1 base between them. CDR3 length equals 11 residues. CDR3 nucleotide sequence: TGTGCCAGCAGCTTAGCAGAGACCCAGTACTTC. Amino acids: CASSLAETQYF.

The rearrangement links TRBV5-8 to TRBJ1-6; no clear D gene. Germline CDR1 SGHTS, CDR2 YDEGEE. This CDR3 has 13 residues. The ends were cut back, 2 bases at V and 7 bases at J, with 7 bases in the middle. The CDR3 loop reads CASSFTGNSPLHF. The CDR3, as DNA: TGTGCCAGCAGCTTCACGGGGAATTCACCCCTCCACTTT.

For this clone: Other DNA sequences in the same sample also yield this CDR3. The chain has TRBV6-5 and TRBJ1-2; 7 nucleotides match TRBD1. This CDR3 is built from 13 residues. In germline, CDR1 is MNHEY, CDR2 SVGAGI. V lost 3 bases and J lost 4; bases outside the gene matches: 2. The CDR3 region is CASSYRQGYGYTF. CDR3 DNA sequence: TGTGCCAGCAGTTATCGACAGGGCTATGGCTACACCTTC.

V usage is TRBV7-2 and J usage is TRBJ1-1; D not certain. The CDR3 length is 14 residues. The V gene lost 1 base and the J gene lost 2 bases, with 8 bases spanning the gap. The germline CDR1 and CDR2 sequences are SGHTA and FQGNSA. CDR3 residues: CASSLDPGNTEAFF. Here the CDR3 DNA reads TGTGCCAGCAGCTTAGATCCGGGAAACACTGAAGCTTTCTTT.

This clone was counted ten times or more. The chain joins TRBV6-6 to TRBJ1-1; possibly TRBD1 for D (5 bases). Deletions cut 9 bases from V and 1 base from J, with 12 bases between. The CDR3 is made up of 13 amino acids. Germline assignment: CDR1 MNHNY and CDR2 SVGAGI (reference sequence). CDR3 sequence reads: CASRDSTNTEAFF. The CDR3, as DNA: TGTGCCAGTAGGGACTCCACGAACACTGAAGCTTTCTTT.

V and J are TRBV6-1 and TRBJ1-5; D may be TRBD1 (6 bases). Trimming removed 5 bases from V and 9 bases from J, with 11 bases in between. This CDR3 is 12 amino acids long. Germline CDR1 reads MNHNS; CDR2 reads SASEGT. The CDR3 protein is CASSLGAAPQHF. The CDR3, as DNA: TGTGCCAGCAGTTTGGGGGCCGCGCCCCAGCATTTT.

J is TRBJ1-4 and V is TRBV9; 10 positions agree with TRBD1. Germline V lookup: CDR1 SGDLS, CDR2 YYNGEE. The trim removed 3 bases at V and 5 bases at J, leaving 13 bases unmatched. CDR3 length equals 18 residues. The CDR3 here is CASSDRKDRDRGNEKLFF. CDR3 DNA sequence: TGTGCCAGCAGCGACCGAAAGGACCGGGACAGGGGCAATGAAAAACTGTTTTTT.

This clone has just one count. The rearrangement uses TRBV5-1 and TRBJ2-7; D is ambiguous. V lost 0 bases and J 4 bases, leaving 8 bases between the germline ends. CDR1 and CDR2 (germline): SGHRS, YFSETQ. This CDR3 has 13 amino acids. CDR3 DNA sequence: TGCGCCAGCAGCTTGGGGGTTGGGTACGAGCAGTACTTC. Protein product: CASSLGVGYEQYF.

Only one count was recorded for this clone. This sample also contains other DNA sequences that code for the same CDR3. The chain joins TRBV12-3 or TRBV12-4 to TRBJ1-2; D is unclear. With 1 base removed from V and 8 bases from J, the gap between germline ends came to 11 bases. The CDR3 runs to 13 residues. The DNA of the CDR3 is TGTGCCAGCAGTTTAGGGAGGGCCGGAGGCTACACCTTC. Translating it yields CASSLGRAGGYTF.

This clone appeared once. The chain couples TRBV10-3 to TRBJ2-7; 7 bases map to TRBD2. With 3 bases clipped from V and 6 bases from J, the junction kept 5 bases outside the gene matches. This CDR3 comprises 13 residues. The V gene's germline CDR1 is ENHRY and CDR2 SYGVKD. CDR3 bases: TGTGCCATCAGTGACTTGGGGGAGGGCGAGCAGTACTTC. Amino acids: CAISDLGEGEQYF.

In the case of this clone: Other DNA sequences within the sample encode an identical CDR3. The chain carries TRBV28 and TRBJ1-3; D is uncertain. Germline V gene sequence: CDR1 MDHEN, CDR2 SYDVKM. V was trimmed by 2 bases and J by 7 bases, leaving 3 bases between them. The CDR3 runs 11 residues. CDR3 region: CASSLGNTIYF. The CDR3 nucleotides read TGTGCCAGCAGTTTAGGCAACACCATATATTTT.

The J gene is TRBJ2-2, the V gene TRBV13; D may match TRBD1 or TRBD2 (5 bases each). The CDR3 length is 12 residues. Per germline, CDR1 PRHDT and CDR2 FYEKMQ (reference sequence). The V end was cut by 6 bases, the J end by 5 bases, with 7 bases between. This CDR3 reads CASRRGTGELFF. CDR3 bases: TGTGCCAGCAGGAGGGGAACCGGGGAGCTGTTTTTT.

The chain combines TRBV3-1 (or the pseudogene TRBV3-2) with TRBJ1-1; the D gene is possibly TRBD1 (6 bases). CDR1 and CDR2 (germline): LGHDT, YNNKEL (reference sequence). The germline V and J ends were trimmed by 1 base and 3 bases, with 30 bases remaining between them. The CDR3 totals 21 residues. CDR3 residues: CASSQVGGTGRGGQGDTEAFF. CDR3 bases: TGTGCCAGCAGCCAAGTGGGCGGGACTGGCCGGGGGGGACAAGGTGACACTGAAGCTTTCTTT.

V and J are TRBV10-3 and TRBJ2-2; D possibly corresponds to TRBD1 (5 bases). V was trimmed by 6 bases and J by 6 bases, leaving 11 bases between them. Per the germline V gene, CDR1 is ENHRY and CDR2 is SYGVKD. The CDR3 totals 13 residues. CDR3 protein: CAIRPVGPGELFF. The DNA for the CDR3 is TGTGCCATCAGGCCCGTGGGGCCCGGGGAGCTGTTTTTT.

The rearrangement uses TRBV7-2 and TRBJ1-1; D gene uncertain. The CDR3 loop spans 13 amino acids. Deletions cut 4 bases from V and 3 bases from J, with 9 bases between. Germline loops: CDR1 SGHTA, CDR2 FQGNSA. In nucleotides, the CDR3 is TGTGCCAGCAGCTGGGGATGGGACACTGAAGCTTTCTTT. Its protein product is CASSWGWDTEAFF. The complete variable domain, with remaining parts taken from reference TRBV7-2 and TRBJ1-1, reads GAGVSQSPSNKVTEKGKDVELRCDPISGHTALYWYRQSLGQGLEFLIYFQGNSAPDKSGLPSDRFSAERTGGSVSTLTIQRTQQEDSAVYLCASSWGWDTEAFFGQGTRLTVV.

Many counts were recorded for this clone. V is TRBV11-3 and J is TRBJ2-1; TRBD2 agrees at 8 bases. This CDR3 comprises 18 residues. The ends lost 3 bases at V and 0 bases at J; junction bases unmatched: 10. Per the germline V gene, CDR1 is SGHNT and CDR2 is YENEEA. The CDR3 region is CASSFGGGRGGSYNEQFF. The CDR3 DNA is TGTGCCAGCAGCTTCGGCGGGGGGCGTGGAGGCTCCTACAATGAGCAGTTCTTC. Full variable domain (outside the CDR3, taken from reference TRBV11-3 and TRBJ2-1): EAGVVQSPRYKIIEKKQPVAFWCNPISGHNTLYWYLQNLGQGPELLIRYENEEAVDDSQLPKDRFSAERLKGVDSTLKIQPAELGDSAVYLCASSFGGGRGGSYNEQFFGPGTRLTVL.